This T cell receptor beta chain was identified during a study of CD8+ T cells in alopecia areata (dated by TCRdb to 2016 to 2018). About the full investigation: Treated patients were enrolled in an open-label pilot trial of oral tofacitinib at 5 to 10 mg twice daily for moderate-to-severe alopecia areata. Patients received tofacitinib for 6 to 18 months and were then followed off drug for 6 months to check for delayed response and recurrence. Scalp clonality was compared across normal scalp (n=4), patchy alopecia areata scalp (n=8), and alopecia totalis/universalis scalp (n=8). Amplification of TCRbeta CDR3 regions was done by immunoSEQ multiplex PCR using 35 Vbeta forward primers and 13 Jbeta reverse primers. High-throughput TCRbeta sequencing was used to examine T cell clonal expansion in alopecia areata in both the C3H/HeJ mouse model and human patients. Patients on tofacitinib were biopsied at baseline and after 4 and 24 weeks of treatment, and several of the patients also had a later scalp biopsy. RNA was obtained with the PAXgene miRNA kit for fixed scalp, the miRNeasy kit for PBMCs, and the RNeasy kit for mouse skin. On the human side, TCRbeta sequencing was run on scalp tissue and on sorted CD4+ and CD8+ peripheral blood T cells from healthy controls and from alopecia areata patients with either patchy or totalis/universalis disease.

Worth noting for this clone: Its antigen has not been determined. Per-nucleotide qualities are absent, and no much larger clonotype sits a single base away. In the same sample, other DNA sequences code for this CDR3.

The CDR3 holds 13 amino acids from the cysteine to the phenylalanine. Only the CDR3 DNA stays, 39 bases, in frame from base 1. The germline V gene yields SGDLS for CDR1 and YYNGEE for CDR2. Deletion took 2 bases off V and 1 base off J, with a span of 6 bases between the germline ends. Findings and caveats that apply to the study as a whole: Lesional scalp, especially in alopecia totalis/universalis, showed higher clonality and more expanded CD8+ clones than normal scalp, suggesting antigenic drive. Scalp TCR repertoire analysis is complicated because resident alphabeta T cells in normal human skin are also sequenced, whereas mouse skin is dominated by gammadelta T cells. Shared TCR sequences between patients were less evident than in mice, which may be partly attributable to HLA diversity in the patient population.

The time point label here, explained by the study, means: baseline before oral tofacitinib. From alopecia areata patients, peripheral blood was collected along with lesional scalp punch biopsies. PBMCs were separated by density centrifugation and stained for CD3, CD4 and CD8, after which CD4+ and CD8+ T cells were sorted on a FACSAria. Libraries came from the immunoSEQ multiplex PCR assay. For TCR sequencing, RNA was extracted from every sample and reverse transcribed into cDNA to serve as template. First-strand cDNA was synthesized using SuperScript III with a 2:1 mix of oligo-dT and random hexamers. A synthetic immune receptor repertoire was used to measure amplification bias, and any remaining bias was corrected computationally. From the authors' description of their analysis: After raw reads were preprocessed to remove errors, the CDR3 was defined following IMGT conventions as running from the conserved cysteine to phenylalanine. Clonality was calculated as 1 minus Shannon entropy normalized by log2 of the number of productive unique TCRs. Whether each scalp clone was CD4 or CD8 was inferred by checking scalp TCRbeta sequences against the CD4 and CD8 repertoires from sorted blood. This immuneACCESS table, as held by TCRdb, lists in-frame sequences with V and J called but not all clones. Of the missing ones, under half trace to an unresolved V gene in checked studies; the others have no known cause. Clone size and the V and J calls come from that table; the DNA yielded D and trimming. The sample has 65,000 to 70,000 clones on record, 60% of them singletons. The leading ten clones occupy 17% of the sample.

This receptor chain uses TRBV9 and TRBJ1-1; too little of a D gene remains to name it. This TCR was recovered from a human donor with alopecia areata. This material consisted of CD8+ T cells sorted from blood, taken at week 0. The CDR3 protein is CASSVGSNTEAFF. The DNA reads TGTGCCAGCAGCGTTGGATCGAACACTGAAGCTTTCTTT.